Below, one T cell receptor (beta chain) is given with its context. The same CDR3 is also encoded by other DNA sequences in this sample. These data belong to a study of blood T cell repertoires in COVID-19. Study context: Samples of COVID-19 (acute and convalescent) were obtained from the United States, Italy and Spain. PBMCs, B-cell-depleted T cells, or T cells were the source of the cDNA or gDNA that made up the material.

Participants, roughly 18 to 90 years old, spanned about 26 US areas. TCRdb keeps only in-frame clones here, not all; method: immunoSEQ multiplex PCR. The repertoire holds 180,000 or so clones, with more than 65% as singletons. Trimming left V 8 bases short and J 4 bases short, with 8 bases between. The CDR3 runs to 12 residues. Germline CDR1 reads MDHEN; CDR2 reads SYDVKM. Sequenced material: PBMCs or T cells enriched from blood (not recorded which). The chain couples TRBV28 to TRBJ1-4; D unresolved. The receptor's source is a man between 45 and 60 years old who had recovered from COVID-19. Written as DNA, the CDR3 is TGTGCCAGCGGAGGAGTTAATGAAAAACTGTTTTTT. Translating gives CASGGVNEKLFF.